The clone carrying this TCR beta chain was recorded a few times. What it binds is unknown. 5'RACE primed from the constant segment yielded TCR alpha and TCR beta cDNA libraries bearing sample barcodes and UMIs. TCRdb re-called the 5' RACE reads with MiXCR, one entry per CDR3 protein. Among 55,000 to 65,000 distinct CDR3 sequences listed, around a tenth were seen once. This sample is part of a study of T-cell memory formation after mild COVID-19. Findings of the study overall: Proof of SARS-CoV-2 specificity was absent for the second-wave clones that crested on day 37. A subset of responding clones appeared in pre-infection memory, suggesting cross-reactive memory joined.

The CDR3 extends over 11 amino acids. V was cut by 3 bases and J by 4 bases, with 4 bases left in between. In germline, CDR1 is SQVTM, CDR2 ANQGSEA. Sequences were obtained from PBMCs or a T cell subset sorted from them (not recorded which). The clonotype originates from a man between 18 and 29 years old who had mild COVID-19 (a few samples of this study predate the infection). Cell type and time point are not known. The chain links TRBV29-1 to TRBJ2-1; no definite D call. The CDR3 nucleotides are TGCAGCGTTGAGGGGTACAATGAGCAGTTCTTC. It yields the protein CSVEGYNEQFF.